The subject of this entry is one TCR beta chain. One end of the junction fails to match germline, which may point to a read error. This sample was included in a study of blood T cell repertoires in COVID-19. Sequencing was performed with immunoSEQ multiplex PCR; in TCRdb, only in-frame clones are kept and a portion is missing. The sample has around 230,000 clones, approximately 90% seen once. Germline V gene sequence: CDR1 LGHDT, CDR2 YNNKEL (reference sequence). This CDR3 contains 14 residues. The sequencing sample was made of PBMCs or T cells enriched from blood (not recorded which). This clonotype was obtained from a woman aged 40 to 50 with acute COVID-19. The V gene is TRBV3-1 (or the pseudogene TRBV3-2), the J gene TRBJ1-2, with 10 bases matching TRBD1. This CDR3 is CASSSLPGQGNRLF. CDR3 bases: TGTGCCAGCAGCTCTCTCCCGGGACAGGGGAATAGGCTGTTC.